These 24 T cell receptor beta chains share one sample of origin, sequenced in a study of Ad26.COV2.S vaccination and SARS-CoV-2 variants. Sequenced by immunoSEQ multiplex PCR; TCRdb stores in-frame clones only, minus some. The table records about 350,000 clones, roughly 94% of them present only once. Sequencing used peripheral blood, obtained after recovery from COVID-19. The receptors were sampled from a human donor who had recovered from COVID-19.

This chain joins TRBV7-9 and TRBJ2-2; D uncertain. CDR1 and CDR2 from the germline V gene are SEHNR and FQNEAQ (reference sequence). Trimming shortened V by 2 bases and J by 4 bases, and 11 bases separated the two germline ends. The CDR3 runs 15 residues. Here the CDR3 reads CASSLSRPGTGELFF. The CDR3 nucleotides are TGTGCCAGCAGCTTAAGCCGCCCGGGCACCGGGGAGCTGTTTTTT.

About this clone: One end of the junction is discordant with germline, which a read error may explain. J is TRBJ2-3 and V is TRBV4-1, with TRBD1 matching 9 bases. The length of the CDR3 is 15 residues. The germline V gene encodes CDR1 MGHRA and CDR2 YSYEKL. The CDR3, as DNA: TGCGCCAGCAGCCAATGGGGACAGGGCACTGATACGCAGTATTTT. This codes for CASSQWGQGTDTQYF.

The rearrangement joins TRBV5-1 to TRBJ2-5, with D possibly being TRBD1 (7 bases). The CDR3 totals 13 residues. The germline V and J ends were trimmed by 7 bases and 3 bases, with 13 bases remaining between them. The germline gives CDR1 SGHRS, CDR2 YFSETQ. CDR3 nucleotide sequence: TGCGCCAGCCGCGGGACAGAGAAAGAGACCCAGTACTTC. The encoded protein is CASRGTEKETQYF.

The chain links TRBV6-1 to TRBJ1-1, with 11 bases lining up with TRBD1. V lost 2 bases to trimming and J lost 4 bases; unmatched junction nucleotides: 3. The length of the CDR3 is 15 residues. Germline V gene lookup returns CDR1 MNHNS and CDR2 SASEGT. CDR3 sequence: CASSERTGGFTEAFF. The CDR3 bases are TGTGCCAGCAGTGAAAGGACAGGGGGCTTCACTGAAGCTTTCTTT.

The rearrangement joins TRBV5-5 to TRBJ2-5; a possible D gene is TRBD2 (5 bases). This CDR3 has 14 residues. From germline, CDR1 is SGHKS and CDR2 YYEKEE (reference sequence). The V end was cut by 0 bases, the J end by 5 bases, with 11 bases between. DNA of the CDR3: TGTGCCAGCAGCTTGGCGGGGTATGGGGAGACCCAGTACTTC. Translated: CASSLAGYGETQYF.

The V gene is TRBV9, the J gene TRBJ2-1, with 9 positions matching TRBD2. Germline V lookup: CDR1 SGDLS, CDR2 YYNGEE. Trimming cost V 3 bases and J 3 bases; bases outside gene matches: 4. This CDR3 is 15 amino acids long. The CDR3 region has the DNA TGTGCCAGCAGCGATTATAGCGGGGGCTACAATGAGCAGTTCTTC. Translation: CASSDYSGGYNEQFF.

The rearrangement uses TRBV9 and TRBJ2-2; 11 bases match TRBD2. This CDR3 is 18 amino acids long. The J segment lost 0 bases and the V segment lost 2 bases, leaving 6 bases of the junction unmatched. Germline V lookup: CDR1 SGDLS, CDR2 YYNGEE. CDR3 protein: CASSVLAGGQTNTGELFF. The DNA of the CDR3 is TGTGCCAGCAGCGTCCTAGCGGGGGGCCAAACGAACACCGGGGAGCTGTTTTTT.

The V and J genes are TRBV4-1 and TRBJ1-5; D gene unclear. Trimming pared 3 bases from V and 0 bases from J, leaving 21 bases between. Germline V gene lookup returns CDR1 MGHRA and CDR2 YSYEKL. The CDR3 length is 19 residues. CDR3 loop: CASSQIIRTSLNSNQPQHF. The CDR3, as DNA: TGCGCCAGCAGCCAGATTATCCGAACCAGCCTTAATAGCAATCAGCCCCAGCATTTT.

This chain joins TRBV18 and TRBJ1-1, with D possibly being TRBD1 (5 bases). The CDR3 has 13 amino acids. Germline assignment: CDR1 KGHSH and CDR2 LQKENI. Trimming left V 3 bases short and J 8 bases short, with 13 bases between. CDR3 sequence reads: CASSPSRGSEAFF. The CDR3 nucleotides read TGTGCCAGCTCACCGTCTCGGGGCTCCGAAGCTTTCTTT. The full variable domain, in which reference TRBV18 and TRBJ1-1 provide the parts outside the CDR3, is NAGVMQNPRHLVRRRGQEARLRCSPMKGHSHVYWYRQLPEEGLKFMVYLQKENIIDESGMPKERFSAEFPKEGPSILRIQQVVRGDSAAYFCASSPSRGSEAFFGQGTRLTVV.

This sequence joins TRBV23-1 and TRBJ1-5; the D gene is possibly TRBD1 (5 bases). TRBV23-1 is an ORF, and what it does is uncertain. This CDR3 is 15 amino acids long. Deletions cut 0 bases from V and 9 bases from J, with 15 bases between. The CDR3 nucleotides read TGCGCCAGCAGTCAATCGGGGGGGAGGACGATGCCCCAGCATTTT. Encoded protein: CASSQSGGRTMPQHF.

The chain carries TRBV10-2 and TRBJ1-6; weak D call: TRBD1 (6 bases). The CDR3 sequence is 15 residues long. V shed 6 bases and J shed 3 bases, with 12 bases lying between them. CDR1 WSHSY and CDR2 SAAADI come from the germline V gene. The CDR3 DNA follows: TGCGCCAGCAGGGGCAGGGGAAACTATAATTCACCCCTCCACTTT. Translated: CASRGRGNYNSPLHF.

This clone was seen once. The V call is TRBV14, the J call TRBJ2-1, with TRBD2 matching 12 bases. This CDR3 contains 18 residues. Germline CDR1 is SGHDN and CDR2 is FVKESK. Germline trimming cut 4 bases from V and 4 bases from J; bases unmatched to any gene: 11. The CDR3 DNA reads as TGTGCCAGCAGCCCGACACCTATCGGACTAGCGGGGTACAATGAGCAGTTCTTC. Amino acids: CASSPTPIGLAGYNEQFF.

The chain is built from TRBV7-3 and TRBJ1-1; 7 positions agree with TRBD1. Germline CDR1 SGHTA, CDR2 FQGTGA. J lost 4 bases, V lost 1 base, and 3 bases had no gene match. The CDR3 length is 14 residues. In nucleotides, the CDR3 is TGTGCCAGCAGCTTAAACAGGGGAGCCACTGAAGCTTTCTTT. This encodes CASSLNRGATEAFF. Full variable domain (rest looked up from reference TRBV7-3 and TRBJ1-1): GAGVSQTPSNKVTEKGKYVELRCDPISGHTALYWYRQSLGQGPEFLIYFQGTGAADDSGLPNDRFFAVRPEGSVSTLKIQRTERGDSAVYLCASSLNRGATEAFFGQGTRLTVV.

The genes are TRBV9 and TRBJ2-2, with D perhaps given as TRBD1 or TRBD2 (5 bases each). The V end lost 3 bases, the J end lost 4 bases, and 16 bases lay between the germline ends. Germline V gene lookup returns CDR1 SGDLS and CDR2 YYNGEE. The CDR3 is 16 amino acids. The CDR3 protein is CASSASGTSRTGELFF. The CDR3 DNA reads as TGTGCCAGCAGCGCCTCCGGGACGAGCCGCACCGGGGAGCTGTTTTTT. Full variable domain (remainder filled in from reference TRBV9 and TRBJ2-2): DSGVTQTPKHLITATGQRVTLRCSPRSGDLSVYWYQQSLDQGLQFLIQYYNGEERAKGNILERFSAQQFPDLHSELNLSSLELGDSALYFCASSASGTSRTGELFFGEGSRLTVL.

The J gene is TRBJ2-3, the V gene TRBV5-4; 9 positions agree with TRBD2. Germline V gives CDR1 SGHNT, CDR2 YYREEE (reference sequence). V dropped 0 bases and J dropped 5; count of bases not matched to a gene: 10. The length of the CDR3 is 17 residues. The CDR3 spells CASSLEGASGAKDTQYF. For the CDR3, the DNA is TGTGCCAGCAGCTTGGAAGGGGCTAGCGGGGCGAAAGATACGCAGTATTTT. Supplemented by reference TRBV5-4 and TRBJ2-3, the full variable domain reads ETGVTQSPTHLIKTRGQQVTLRCSSQSGHNTVSWYQQALGQGPQFIFQYYREEENGRGNFPPRFSGLQFPNYSSELNVNALELDDSALYLCASSLEGASGAKDTQYFGPGTRLTVL.

The gene calls are TRBV12-3 or TRBV12-4 and TRBJ1-2, with 8 bases aligning to TRBD1. This CDR3 region has 13 residues. V dropped 6 bases and J dropped 4; count of bases not matched to a gene: 4. In nucleotides, the CDR3 is TGTGCCAGCAGCCAGGGGGCGGTCTATGGCTACACCTTC. This translates into CASSQGAVYGYTF.

The chain recombines TRBV5-1 with TRBJ1-1, with TRBD1 matching 9 bases. Germline CDR1 is SGHRS and CDR2 is YFSETQ. The CDR3 is 14 amino acids. The V and J ends lost 0 bases and 7 bases, in that order; junction bases with no gene match: 4. CDR3 sequence reads: CASSLVQGAFEAFF. The CDR3 nucleotides are TGCGCCAGCAGCTTGGTACAGGGGGCTTTTGAAGCTTTCTTT. The full variable domain, with the rest looked up from reference TRBV5-1 and TRBJ1-1, is KAGVTQTPRYLIKTRGQQVTLSCSPISGHRSVSWYQQTPGQGLQFLFEYFSETQRNKGNFPGRFSGRQFSNSRSEMNVSTLELGDSALYLCASSLVQGAFEAFFGQGTRLTVV.

The chain employs TRBV6-5 and TRBJ2-5; possibly TRBD1 for D (6 bases). Germline V gene sequence: CDR1 MNHEY, CDR2 SVGAGI. V dropped 8 bases and J dropped 7 bases, with 17 bases sitting between them. The CDR3 runs to 13 residues. The CDR3 loop is CASARTDLATQYF. The CDR3 DNA sequence: TGTGCCAGCGCCCGGACAGACCTTGCGACCCAGTACTTC.

The V gene is TRBV27, the J gene TRBJ1-1; no clear D. The CDR3 length is 13 residues. Germline CDR1 and CDR2: MNHEY and SMNVEV (reference sequence). V dropped 6 bases and J dropped 2 bases, with 10 bases sitting between them. The CDR3 DNA reads TGTGCCAGCAGCAAGACGGGAAACACTGAAGCTTTCTTT. This codes for CASSKTGNTEAFF.

This chain joins TRBV6-5 and TRBJ1-2; 7 nucleotides agree with TRBD1. The junction had 4 bases not matched to a gene; V was cut back by 4 bases and J by 8 bases. The V gene's germline CDR1 is MNHEY and CDR2 SVGAGI. The CDR3 length is 12 residues. The CDR3 spells CASSSRGRGYTF. The CDR3 coding sequence is TGTGCCAGCAGTTCAAGGGGGCGCGGCTACACCTTC.

The chain joins TRBV5-4 to TRBJ1-1; 8 bases match TRBD1. The V gene's germline CDR1 is SGHNT and CDR2 YYREEE (reference sequence). The CDR3 loop spans 17 amino acids. Trimming removed 3 bases from V and 1 base from J; junction bases left unmatched: 11. CDR3 in DNA: TGTGCCAGCAGCTCCCAACAGGGGGGACAACCGAACACTGAAGCTTTCTTT. Translation gives CASSSQQGGQPNTEAFF. The variable domain in full, with the rest retrieved from reference TRBV5-4 and TRBJ1-1, is ETGVTQSPTHLIKTRGQQVTLRCSSQSGHNTVSWYQQALGQGPQFIFQYYREEENGRGNFPPRFSGLQFPNYSSELNVNALELDDSALYLCASSSQQGGQPNTEAFFGQGTRLTVV.

The V and J genes are TRBV5-1 and TRBJ1-2; 10 nucleotides agree with TRBD1. Germline V gene lookup returns CDR1 SGHRS and CDR2 YFSETQ. Germline trimming cut 4 bases from V and 13 bases from J; bases unmatched to any gene: 10. The CDR3 sequence is 13 residues long. The CDR3 reads CASSSRQGALSTF. CDR3 nucleotide sequence: TGCGCCAGCAGCAGTCGACAGGGGGCGCTTTCCACCTTC.

The gene calls are TRBV5-1 and TRBJ2-7; D tentatively reads TRBD1 or TRBD2 (6 bases each). Germline values: CDR1 SGHRS, CDR2 YFSETQ. Trimming took off 7 bases at V and 6 bases at J, with 20 bases between the two ends. The CDR3 runs to 14 residues. The CDR3 bases are TGCGCCAGCTCACGGGGGCAGGGGTTGTTCGAGCAGTACTTC. The encoded protein is CASSRGQGLFEQYF.

This chain joins TRBV27 and TRBJ1-6, with D possibly TRBD1 on 5 matching bases. Between the trimmed V and J ends, which lost 6 bases and 1 base, there was a span of 16 bases. CDR3 length equals 17 residues. In germline, CDR1 is MNHEY, CDR2 SMNVEV (reference sequence). The CDR3 reads CASSAGFARSYNSPLHF. In nucleotides, the CDR3 is TGTGCCAGCAGCGCAGGGTTCGCAAGGTCCTATAATTCACCCCTCCACTTT.